This T cell receptor beta chain was sequenced in a study of control samples from healthy donors and cancer patients. Germline V gene lookup returns CDR1 MNHEY and CDR2 SVGAGI. This CDR3 contains 14 residues. The ends were cut back, 6 bases at V and 6 bases at J, with 17 bases in the middle. Assay: immunoSEQ multiplex PCR; the TCRdb copy retains only in-frame clones and omits some. The profile shows some 140,000 clones, around 95% of them singletons. This TCR came from a man in his forties or fifties in good health. The V and J genes are TRBV6-5 and TRBJ1-1, with a possible D match to TRBD1 (6 bases). Sequencing used blood. Written as DNA, the CDR3 is TGTGCCAGCAGCAACGGACAGTCTCTGGCTGAAGCTTTCTTT. Protein product: CASSNGQSLAEAFF.